Below, 22 T cell receptor beta chains from the same sample are listed, as sequenced in a study of shared clonotypes between healthy human individuals. This table comes from immunoSEQ multiplex PCR, and its TCRdb copy is limited to in-frame clones, with some not included. The repertoire holds just under 95,000 clones, 68% seen once, with roughly 50% in the top ten. The source material was memory CD8+ T cells sorted from blood. Subset in this sample: CD45RO+ cells pooled with CCR7-negative TemRA cells. The source of these receptors is a man aged 25 to 40 in good health.

In regard to this clone: A clone one base away is much larger, so this may be a read error. Here the CDR3 reads CASFGSGGEEAQYF. For the CDR3, the DNA is TGTGCCAGCTTCGGGTCGGGCGGGGAAGAGGCCCAGTACTTC. The chain has TRBV25-1 and TRBJ2-5; possibly TRBD2 for D (6 bases). CDR1 and CDR2 from the germline V gene are MGHDK and SYGVNS. The CDR3 has 14 residues.

Details on this clone: This probably arose from a read error, given a far larger clone one base away. Other DNA variants within this sample encode the same CDR3. This chain uses TRBV11-3 with TRBJ2-5, with D perhaps TRBD1 (5 bases). This CDR3 comprises 15 residues. The germline CDR1 and CDR2 sequences are SGHNT and YENEEA. The CDR3 DNA is TGTGCTAGCAGCGCGGAGCAGGGTGCGCAAGAGACCCAGTACTTC. Translation: CASSAEQGAQETQYF.

The rearrangement joins TRBV4-2 to TRBJ2-3; TRBD2 matches 10 bases. Germline CDR1 is LGHNA and CDR2 is YNFKEQ. The V segment lost 0 bases and the J segment 0 bases; nucleotides outside the gene matches: 9. This CDR3 contains 19 residues. The CDR3 sequence is CASSQDFGTSETSTDTQYF. The CDR3 nucleotides are TGTGCCAGCAGCCAAGATTTTGGGACTAGCGAAACTAGCACAGATACGCAGTATTTT.

This rearrangement joins TRBV4-1 to TRBJ2-2; D not certain. Germline lookup yields CDR1 MGHRA and CDR2 YSYEKL. There are 15 residues in the CDR3. V lost 0 bases, J lost 4 bases, and 9 bases lay in between. In nucleotides, the CDR3 is TGCGCCAGCAGCCAAGAAACTACTATCACCGGGGAGCTGTTTTTT. Encoded protein: CASSQETTITGELFF.

The rearrangement links TRBV25-1 to TRBJ2-3, with D uncertain. Germline V gives CDR1 MGHDK, CDR2 SYGVNS. V lost 1 base and J 0 bases, leaving 5 bases between the germline ends. The CDR3 contains 14 residues. This chain's CDR3 is CASSESHSTDTQYF. For the CDR3, the DNA is TGTGCCAGCAGTGAATCTCACAGCACAGATACGCAGTATTTT.

The V gene is TRBV6-4, the J gene TRBJ2-2, with 10 bases matching TRBD2. From germline, CDR1 is MRHNA and CDR2 SNTAGT. V was pared by 0 bases and J by 6 bases, with 1 base of the junction left unmatched. This CDR3 has 15 residues. The CDR3 DNA follows: TGTGCCAGCAGTGACTCAGCGGGAGGGCCCGGGGAGCTGTTTTTT. Its translation: CASSDSAGGPGELFF.

This chain joins TRBV11-1 and TRBJ1-1; D is perhaps TRBD1 (5 bases). The ends were cut back, 2 bases at V and 1 base at J, with 14 bases in the middle. This CDR3 contains 16 residues. CDR1 and CDR2 from the germline V gene are SGHAT and FQDESV (reference sequence). DNA of the CDR3: TGTGCCAGCAGCTTAACTGGTGGTGGGGGGAACACTGAAGCTTTCTTT. Translating it yields CASSLTGGGGNTEAFF.

This clone was seen just once. The V and J genes are TRBV5-1 and TRBJ2-3; tentative D call: TRBD2 (5 bases). CDR3 length equals 15 residues. Germline values: CDR1 SGHRS, CDR2 YFSETQ. The V and J ends lost 0 bases and 1 base respectively, with 9 bases between them. In nucleotides, the CDR3 is TGCGCCAGCAGCTTGGCGTCGCGGGGCACAGATACGCAGTATTTT. Amino acid sequence: CASSLASRGTDTQYF.

The rearrangement uses TRBV2 and TRBJ1-4; D unresolved. Germline CDR1 and CDR2: SNHLY and FYNNEI. This CDR3 comprises 15 residues. V was pared by 6 bases and J by 7 bases, with 18 bases between. CDR3: CASSERSVNPEKLFF. As DNA, the CDR3 is TGTGCCAGCAGCGAAAGGTCCGTAAACCCTGAAAAACTGTTTTTT.

The V gene is TRBV18, the J gene TRBJ2-5; the D call may be TRBD1 or TRBD2 (5 bases each). Germline V CDR1 and CDR2: KGHSH, LQKENI. The V end was cut by 3 bases, the J end by 5 bases, with 16 bases between. CDR3 length: 15 residues. The DNA for the CDR3 is TGTGCCAGCTCACCCTACCAGGGAGTCGAGGAGACCCAGTACTTC. Translated, it gives CASSPYQGVEETQYF.

This clone was seen a single time. The chain carries TRBV6-1 and TRBJ2-7; perhaps D is TRBD1 or TRBD2 (5 bases each). CDR3 size: 13 residues. The V and J ends lost 5 bases and 6 bases respectively, with 14 bases between them. CDR1 and CDR2 from the germline V gene are MNHNS and SASEGT. The DNA for the CDR3 is TGTGCCAGCAGTCGCCAGGGACCGGCCGAGCAGTACTTC. As protein: CASSRQGPAEQYF.

This clone was detected only once. The chain joins TRBV12-2 to TRBJ2-1; the tabulated D call, TRBD2, remains unverified against the DNA. TRBV12-2 is flagged as a pseudogene. CDR3 length: 16 amino acids. The CDR3 DNA is TGTGCCAGCAGCGCAACGGGACTAGCGGGTGACAATGAGCAGTTCTTC. As protein: CASSATGLAGDNEQFF.

This clone occurred a few times. The CDR3 sequence is CASCSGTEYEQYF. The CDR3 nucleotides are TGCGCCAGCTGTAGCGGGACCGAATACGAGCAGTACTTC. This chain joins TRBV10-2 and TRBJ2-7; 8 nucleotides align to TRBD2. Per germline, CDR1 WSHSY and CDR2 SAAADI. V lost 8 bases and J lost 4; bases outside the gene matches: 7. The CDR3 length is 13 residues.

V gene TRBV19 combines with J gene TRBJ2-3, with D possibly matching TRBD2 (5 bases). Per germline, CDR1 LNHDA and CDR2 SQIVND (reference sequence). This CDR3 comprises 13 residues. V gave up 1 base and J gave up 5 bases, with 7 bases separating them. In nucleotides, the CDR3 is TGTGCCAGTAGTATAGTAGAGGGAGATACGCAGTATTTT. Translation: CASSIVEGDTQYF.

The rearrangement uses TRBV29-1 and TRBJ1-1, with a tentative D call TRBD1 (5 bases). Germline CDR1 reads SQVTM; CDR2 reads ANQGSEA. V shed 5 bases and J shed 1 base, with 8 bases lying between them. This CDR3 contains 12 residues. The CDR3 sequence: CSVRGGNTEAFF. CDR3 DNA sequence: TGCAGCGTTCGGGGCGGGAACACTGAAGCTTTCTTT.

This chain joins TRBV2 and TRBJ1-4; D remains ambiguous. This CDR3 has 15 residues. Germline CDR1 reads SNHLY; CDR2 reads FYNNEI. Trimming took off 7 bases at V and 0 bases at J, with 12 bases between the two ends. The CDR3 bases are TGTGCCAGCACCTCTATCGGGACAACTAATGAAAAACTGTTTTTT. Its protein product is CASTSIGTTNEKLFF.

The chain uses TRBV18 and TRBJ2-1; 14 bases agree with TRBD2. V shed 3 bases and J 7 bases; nucleotides not matched to a gene: 11. Germline CDR1 is KGHSH and CDR2 is LQKENI. The CDR3 covers 18 residues. The CDR3 here is CASSPIQRTSGRWNEQFF. The CDR3 DNA is TGTGCCAGCTCACCTATTCAAAGGACTAGCGGGAGGTGGAATGAGCAGTTCTTC.

This clone was recorded once. V is TRBV6-4 and J is TRBJ2-5, with D perhaps given as TRBD1 or TRBD2 (5 bases each). Trimming removed 8 bases from V and 5 bases from J, with 21 bases in between. Germline V gene sequence: CDR1 MRHNA, CDR2 SNTAGT. The CDR3 runs 15 residues. CDR3: CASSPSGTRLETQYF. CDR3 in DNA: TGTGCCAGCTCCCCCTCGGGGACCAGATTGGAGACCCAGTACTTC.

The chain joins TRBV7-9 to TRBJ2-2; D possibly corresponds to TRBD2 (6 bases). The germline V gene has CDR1 SEHNR and CDR2 FQNEAQ (reference sequence). V was shortened by 0 bases and J by 0 bases, with 8 bases between the two germline ends. The CDR3 is made up of 16 amino acids. CDR3 DNA: TGTGCCAGCAGCTTAGCGGGACTCCCGAACACCGGGGAGCTGTTTTTT. It translates to CASSLAGLPNTGELFF.

This chain connects TRBV11-1 to TRBJ1-1; TRBD1 matches at 7 bases. V lost 5 bases, J lost 5 bases, and 8 bases stayed unmatched. The CDR3 is 14 residues long. Per the germline V gene, CDR1 is SGHAT and CDR2 is FQDESV (reference sequence). CDR3 loop: CASSLDRAETEAFF. Here the CDR3 DNA reads TGTGCCAGCAGCCTAGACAGGGCAGAGACTGAAGCTTTCTTT.

A note on this clone: Other DNA sequences in this sample translate to the same CDR3. This chain uses TRBV4-1 with TRBJ2-7; the D is unclear. V lost 4 bases and J 0 bases, leaving 7 bases between the germline ends. This CDR3 comprises 13 residues. Germline V gene lookup returns CDR1 MGHRA and CDR2 YSYEKL. The CDR3 protein is CASSPLGSYEQYF. The CDR3 DNA follows: TGCGCCAGCAGCCCCCTGGGCTCCTACGAGCAGTACTTC.

This clone showed up just a few times. The chain couples TRBV15 to TRBJ2-3; TRBD1 or TRBD2 may be the D gene (5 bases each). Germline V gene sequence: CDR1 LNHNV, CDR2 YYDKDF (reference sequence). CDR3 length: 16 residues. V lost 0 bases and J lost 2, with 12 bases in between. CDR3 protein: CATSREGTPHTDTQYF. The CDR3 DNA sequence: TGTGCCACCAGCAGAGAAGGGACGCCTCACACAGATACGCAGTATTTT.